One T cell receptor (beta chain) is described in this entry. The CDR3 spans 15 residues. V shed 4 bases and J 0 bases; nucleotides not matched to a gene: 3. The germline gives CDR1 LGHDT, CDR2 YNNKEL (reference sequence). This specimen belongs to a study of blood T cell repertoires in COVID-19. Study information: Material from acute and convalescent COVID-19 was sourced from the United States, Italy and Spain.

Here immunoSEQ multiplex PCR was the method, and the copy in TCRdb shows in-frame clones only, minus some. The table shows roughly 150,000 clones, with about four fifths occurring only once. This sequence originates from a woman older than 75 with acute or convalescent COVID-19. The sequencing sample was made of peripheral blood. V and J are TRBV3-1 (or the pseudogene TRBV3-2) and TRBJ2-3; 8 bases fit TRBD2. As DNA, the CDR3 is TGTGCCAGCAGCCTAAGACTAGCGAGCACAGATACGCAGTATTTT. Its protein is CASSLRLASTDTQYF.